Here is one TCR beta chain with its context. Profiled with immunoSEQ multiplex PCR; TCRdb holds only in-frame clones, not every one. This sample has 45,000 to 65,000 clones, with around 92% found just once. The sample is drawn from a study of blood T cell repertoires in COVID-19. The sequencing input was peripheral blood. The sequence derives from a human donor in a cohort sampled during active COVID-19.

CDR3 region: CASSSARRGQANEQYF. The DNA of the CDR3 is TGTGCCAGCAGCTCTGCGCGCAGGGGGCAAGCCAACGAGCAGTACTTC. The rearrangement uses TRBV7-6 and TRBJ2-7; 8 bases are a match to TRBD1. The V gene end was trimmed by 4 bases and the J gene end by 5 bases; junction bases not matched to a gene: 13. There are 16 residues in the CDR3. Germline V lookup: CDR1 SGHVS, CDR2 FNYEAQ.